This T cell receptor beta chain was profiled in a study of blood T cell repertoires in COVID-19. Turning to the study itself: Samples taken during acute and convalescent COVID-19 were collected in the United States, Italy and Spain. The cDNA or gDNA used as material had been derived from T cells, B-cell-depleted T cells, or PBMCs.

CDR1 is GTSNPN and CDR2 is SVGIG in the germline V gene (reference sequence). Trimming took 5 bases from V and 0 from J; bases not matched to a gene: 7. This CDR3 contains 14 residues. Original methodology: Nucleated cell counts were estimated from reference gene primer amplification. Generated by immunoSEQ multiplex PCR, the TCRdb table keeps only in-frame clones and is missing some. V and J calls and clone size are those listed in that table; D and trimming were worked out from the DNA. Seen here are some 240,000 clones, 80% observed once, and the top ten hold 7.2%. In this sample, this clone turned up once.

The specimen sequenced was peripheral blood. This chain connects TRBV30 to TRBJ2-7; 7 nucleotides align to TRBD1. The source of this sequence is a woman aged 70-85 years with acute or convalescent COVID-19. DNA for the CDR3: TGTGCCTGGGCCGGGACAGTCTCCTCCTACGAGCAGTACTTC. This encodes CAWAGTVSSYEQYF.